Below are 9 T cell receptor beta chains sequenced from a single sample in a study of cytomegalovirus exposure and HLA in healthy donors. The PCR used 60 Vbeta and 13 Jbeta primers. Using immunoSEQ multiplex PCR, the repertoire was profiled, and TCRdb retains in-frame clones only, with some absent. The sample holds some 140,000 clones, about three quarters seen once. The sequenced sample was PBMCs. Receptors were obtained from a male donor in good health and CMV-seropositive.

This rearrangement joins TRBV7-2 to TRBJ2-7; TRBD2 matches at 8 bases. The V gene's germline CDR1 is SGHTA and CDR2 FQGNSA. V lost 0 bases and J lost 5; bases outside the gene matches: 6. CDR3 length: 15 amino acids. Here the CDR3 reads CASSLAGLAGHEQYF. For the CDR3, the DNA is TGTGCCAGCAGCTTAGCAGGACTAGCTGGTCACGAGCAGTACTTC.

The chain employs TRBV7-6 and TRBJ2-1; no reliable D call. V lost 1 base and J 4 bases, leaving 11 bases between the germline ends. Germline V gene sequence: CDR1 SGHVS, CDR2 FNYEAQ. There are 15 residues in the CDR3. DNA for the CDR3: TGTGCCAGCAGCTTAGGCCCGGCTAGTTACAATGAGCAGTTCTTC. Its translation is CASSLGPASYNEQFF.

The chain combines TRBV14 with TRBJ1-2; 10 nucleotides line up with TRBD1. The J segment lost 3 bases and the V segment lost 7 bases, leaving 5 bases of the junction unmatched. In germline, CDR1 is SGHDN, CDR2 FVKESK. The CDR3 is 14 amino acids. Written as DNA, the CDR3 is TGTGCCAGCACCCGGGGACAGGGGTACTATGGCTACACCTTC. Its translation is CASTRGQGYYGYTF. The full variable domain, in which reference TRBV14 and TRBJ1-2 provide the parts outside the CDR3, is EAGVTQFPSHSVIEKGQTVTLRCDPISGHDNLYWYRRVMGKEIKFLLHFVKESKQDESGMPNNRFLAERTGGTYSTLKVQPAELEDSGVYFCASTRGQGYYGYTFGSGTRLTVV.

The V call is TRBV29-1, the J call TRBJ2-3, with 11 nucleotides matching TRBD2. Germline values: CDR1 SQVTM, CDR2 ANQGSEA. This CDR3 has 16 residues. Losses at the gene ends were 4 bases for V and 4 bases for J; bases not matched to a gene: 10. The CDR3 DNA follows: TGCAGCGTTGGGGGGTTAGCGGGAGGGAGCTCAGATACGCAGTATTTT. Protein sequence: CSVGGLAGGSSDTQYF.

This clone was seen a handful of times. The rearrangement uses TRBV5-6 and TRBJ2-3; D perhaps matches TRBD2 (5 bases). The CDR3 runs 16 residues. Trimming stripped 4 bases from V and 0 bases from J, with 15 bases between. Germline lookup yields CDR1 SGHDT and CDR2 YYEEEE. In DNA form, the CDR3 reads TGTGCCAGCAGCCCCCCGGGGTCCACTAGCACAGATACGCAGTATTTT. Its translation is CASSPPGSTSTDTQYF. The full variable domain, rest sourced from reference TRBV5-6 and TRBJ2-3, is DAGVTQSPTHLIKTRGQQVTLRCSPKSGHDTVSWYQQALGQGPQFIFQYYEEEERQRGNFPDRFSGHQFPNYSSELNVNALLLGDSALYLCASSPPGSTSTDTQYFGPGTRLTVL.

The chain links TRBV28 to TRBJ1-5; 9 bases are shared with TRBD1. Germline CDR1 and CDR2: MDHEN and SYDVKM. The CDR3 sequence is 15 residues long. The V gene end was trimmed by 5 bases and the J gene end by 3 bases; junction bases not matched to a gene: 5. CDR3 loop: CASSQDRGLNQPQHF. For the CDR3, the DNA is TGTGCCAGCAGTCAGGACAGGGGACTCAATCAGCCCCAGCATTTT.

The chain couples TRBV27 to TRBJ1-1, with TRBD1 identical over 9 bases. V shed 6 bases and J 1 base; nucleotides not matched to a gene: 3. CDR1 and CDR2 from the germline V gene are MNHEY and SMNVEV (reference sequence). This CDR3 region has 14 residues. CDR3: CASSLGQGNTEAFF. The CDR3 DNA sequence: TGTGCCAGCAGCTTGGGACAGGGGAACACTGAAGCTTTCTTT.

V gene TRBV19 combines with J gene TRBJ2-7, with 12 bases fitting TRBD2. This CDR3 is 13 amino acids long. Germline trimming cut 6 bases from V and 9 bases from J; bases unmatched to any gene: 6. Germline V gene sequence: CDR1 LNHDA, CDR2 SQIVND (reference sequence). The CDR3 region has the DNA TGTGCCAGTAGCGGACTAGCGGGGCCGGGGCAGTACTTC. It translates to CASSGLAGPGQYF.

V gene TRBV30 combines with J gene TRBJ2-7, with D possibly being TRBD1 (6 bases). V lost 1 base and J lost 2, with 12 bases in between. The CDR3 extends over 14 amino acids. Germline loops: CDR1 GTSNPN, CDR2 SVGIG (reference sequence). DNA for the CDR3: TGTGCCTGGAGTGCCCTTGGGGGCCCCTACGAGCAGTACTTC. It translates to CAWSALGGPYEQYF.